This TCR beta chain was found in a study of blood T cell repertoires in COVID-19. The CDR3 covers 15 residues. The V segment lost 2 bases and the J segment 8 bases; nucleotides outside the gene matches: 1. The germline gives CDR1 MNHEY, CDR2 SVGAGI. Profiling relied on immunoSEQ multiplex PCR, and the TCRdb table lists in-frame clones only, not all of them. There are roughly 200,000 clones in the sample; 79% occur only once, and roughly 5.7% lies in the top ten. Sequencing input: peripheral blood. The receptor comes from a woman in her thirties or forties with COVID-19, enrolled during active disease. The rearrangement links TRBV6-5 to TRBJ2-2, with 14 bases matching TRBD2. As DNA, the CDR3 is TGTGCCAGCAGTTACGGGACTAGCGGGAGAGGGGAGCTGTTTTTT. Amino acids: CASSYGTSGRGELFF.